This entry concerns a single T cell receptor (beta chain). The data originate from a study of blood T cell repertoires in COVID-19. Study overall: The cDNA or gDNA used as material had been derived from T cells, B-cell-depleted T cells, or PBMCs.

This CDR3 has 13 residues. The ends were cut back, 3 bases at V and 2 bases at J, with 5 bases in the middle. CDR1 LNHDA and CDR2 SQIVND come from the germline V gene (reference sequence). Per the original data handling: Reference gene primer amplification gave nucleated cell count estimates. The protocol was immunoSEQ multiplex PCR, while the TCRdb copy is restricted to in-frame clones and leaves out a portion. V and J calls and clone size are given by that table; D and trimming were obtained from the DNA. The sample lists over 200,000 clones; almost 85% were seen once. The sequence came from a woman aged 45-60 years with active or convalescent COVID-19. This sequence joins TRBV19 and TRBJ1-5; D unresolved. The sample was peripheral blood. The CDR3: CASSMSGNQPQHF. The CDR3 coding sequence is TGTGCCAGTAGTATGAGTGGCAATCAGCCCCAGCATTTT.